The 16 T cell receptor beta chains presented below share a single source sample, sequenced in a study of shared clonotypes between healthy human individuals. TCRdb keeps only in-frame clones here, not all; method: immunoSEQ multiplex PCR. The top ten hold about 1.5% of the sample, which has about 1 million clones, about 74% seen once. Material for sequencing was memory CD4+ T cells sorted from blood. This sample's subset: CD45RA-negative fraction. The source is a man younger than 35 in good health.

There are a few counts of this clone. In the same sample, other DNA sequences code for this CDR3. The chain employs TRBV5-4 and TRBJ1-2; D is uncertain. Germline CDR1 SGHNT, CDR2 YYREEE (reference sequence). The CDR3 length is 13 residues. Deletions cut 3 bases from V and 2 bases from J, with 8 bases between. CDR3 nucleotide sequence: TGTGCCAGCAGCTCCGACGGGAACTATGGCTACACCTTC. It translates to CASSSDGNYGYTF. Using reference TRBV5-4 and TRBJ1-2 for the parts outside the CDR3, the full variable domain is ETGVTQSPTHLIKTRGQQVTLRCSSQSGHNTVSWYQQALGQGPQFIFQYYREEENGRGNFPPRFSGLQFPNYSSELNVNALELDDSALYLCASSSDGNYGYTFGSGTRLTVV.

V is TRBV10-2 and J is TRBJ2-3; 13 nucleotides align to TRBD2. After removal of 5 bases from V and 8 bases from J, the junction contained 19 bases not matched to a gene. CDR1 and CDR2 from the germline V gene are WSHSY and SAAADI. The CDR3 is 19 residues long. The CDR3 here is CASSIGLPGTSGVGGTQYF. In DNA, the CDR3 is TGCGCCAGCAGTATAGGACTCCCCGGGACTAGCGGGGTCGGGGGTACGCAGTATTTT.

The chain recombines TRBV4-3 with TRBJ2-2; D gene unclear. The CDR3 runs 15 residues. The germline CDR1 and CDR2 sequences are LGHNA and YSLEER. With 0 bases removed from V and 1 base from J, the gap between germline ends came to 6 bases. The CDR3: CASSQEGGNTGELFF. The CDR3 DNA follows: TGCGCCAGCAGCCAAGAAGGCGGGAACACCGGGGAGCTGTTTTTT.

The chain is built from TRBV6-1 and TRBJ2-1; TRBD2 matches 7 bases. Germline trimming cut 7 bases from V and 6 bases from J; bases unmatched to any gene: 9. Germline lookup yields CDR1 MNHNS and CDR2 SASEGT. The CDR3 sequence is 14 residues long. The CDR3 loop reads CASTIAGGSNEQFF. In nucleotides, the CDR3 is TGTGCCAGCACAATAGCGGGCGGGAGCAATGAGCAGTTCTTC.

This CDR3 is CASSSNTLQPQHF. The CDR3 DNA reads as TGTGCCAGCAGCTCAAACACCCTTCAGCCCCAGCATTTT. This chain connects TRBV7-2 to TRBJ1-5, with D unclear. The V gene's germline CDR1 is SGHTA and CDR2 FQGNSA. Trimming shortened V by 4 bases and J by 6 bases, and 10 bases separated the two germline ends. The CDR3 is made up of 13 amino acids.

This clone showed up many times. J is TRBJ1-3 and V is TRBV6-5; a weak D match, TRBD1 (5 bases). This CDR3 comprises 15 residues. Germline V lookup: CDR1 MNHEY, CDR2 SVGAGI. Trimming left V 2 bases short and J 0 bases short, with 8 bases between. The CDR3: CASSYERGSGNTIYF. The CDR3 nucleotides are TGTGCCAGCAGTTACGAGAGGGGCTCTGGAAACACCATATATTTT.

In regard to this clone: Other nucleotide sequences in the sample specify the same CDR3. The genes are TRBV2 and TRBJ1-3; D is unclear. Germline CDR1 is SNHLY and CDR2 is FYNNEI. There are 12 residues in the CDR3. The V end lost 6 bases, the J end lost 1 base, and 4 bases lay between the germline ends. CDR3 DNA: TGTGCCAGCAGCGGATCTGGAAACACCATATATTTT. It translates to CASSGSGNTIYF.

V gene TRBV5-4 combines with J gene TRBJ2-3, with unresolved D. The germline V and J ends were trimmed by 2 bases and 5 bases, with 9 bases remaining between them. The CDR3 is 13 amino acids. The V gene's germline CDR1 is SGHNT and CDR2 YYREEE (reference sequence). The CDR3, as DNA: TGTGCCAGCAGCTTTCCCCTGGGAGATACGCAGTATTTT. As protein: CASSFPLGDTQYF.

The chain recombines TRBV18 with TRBJ2-7, with TRBD2 identical over 9 bases. This CDR3 spans 15 amino acids. V was pared by 0 bases and J by 0 bases, with 0 bases of the junction left unmatched. Germline CDR1 and CDR2: KGHSH and LQKENI. The CDR3 DNA is TGTGCCAGCTCACCACCGGGACTAGCCTCCTACGAGCAGTACTTC. Its translation is CASSPPGLASYEQYF.

The chain employs TRBV11-3 and TRBJ2-7; D gene ambiguous. Between the trimmed V and J ends, which lost 3 bases and 2 bases, there was a span of 17 bases. CDR3 length: 16 amino acids. Germline values: CDR1 SGHNT, CDR2 YENEEA. The CDR3 nucleotides read TGTGCCAGCAGCTTGCATCTCATCCCCCATGCCTACGAGCAGTACTTC. Its translation: CASSLHLIPHAYEQYF.

This clone was seen a few times. The chain is built from TRBV18 and TRBJ2-1; TRBD2 aligns across 8 bases. Germline V CDR1 and CDR2: KGHSH, LQKENI. CDR3 length: 16 residues. The ends lost 4 bases at V and 5 bases at J; junction bases unmatched: 10. CDR3 DNA sequence: TGTGCCAGCTCACTTTCCTCGGGGGGGGCTCACAATGAGCAGTTCTTC. Its protein product is CASSLSSGGAHNEQFF.

The V and J genes are TRBV6-6 and TRBJ1-2; D not certain. V lost 5 bases, J lost 10 bases, and 17 bases lay in between. The CDR3 has 13 residues. Germline CDR1 and CDR2: MNHNY and SVGAGI (reference sequence). CDR3 protein: CASSPDGAMVYTF. The CDR3 DNA is TGTGCCAGCAGTCCGGACGGAGCTATGGTCTACACCTTC.

V is TRBV5-4 and J is TRBJ2-5; 11 nucleotides agree with TRBD2. The CDR3 sequence is 15 residues long. V lost 4 bases, J lost 5 bases, and 7 bases stayed unmatched. CDR1 is SGHNT, CDR2 YYREEE, per germline (reference sequence). Written as DNA, the CDR3 is TGTGCCAGCAGCCCGGGACTAGCGGTGGGGGAGACCCAGTACTTC. Its protein is CASSPGLAVGETQYF.

This clone appeared a single time. The chain uses TRBV5-5 and TRBJ2-1, with 14 bases matching TRBD2. V shed 3 bases, J shed 5 bases, and the junction held 4 bases outside the gene matches. This CDR3 region has 16 residues. Germline V CDR1 and CDR2: SGHKS, YYEKEE (reference sequence). The CDR3 nucleotides are TGTGCCAGCAGCTCGAGGACTAGCGGGGGGAACAATGAGCAGTTCTTC. It encodes CASSSRTSGGNNEQFF.

As regards this clone: The same CDR3 is also encoded by other DNA sequences in this sample. The gene calls are TRBV9 and TRBJ2-1, with D hard to call. V was trimmed by 0 bases and J by 10 bases, leaving 11 bases between them. CDR3 length: 13 amino acids. Germline V gene lookup returns CDR1 SGDLS and CDR2 YYNGEE. CDR3 region: CASSVDLAGEQFF. CDR3 sequence (DNA): TGTGCCAGCAGCGTAGATTTAGCCGGCGAGCAGTTCTTC.

This clone was observed a single time. The V and J genes are TRBV7-2 and TRBJ1-2, with TRBD1 matching 7 bases. V lost 5 bases, J lost 4 bases, and 4 bases stayed unmatched. The CDR3 has 13 amino acids. CDR1 is SGHTA and CDR2 is FQGNSA in the germline V gene. DNA for the CDR3: TGTGCCAGCAGCGTGGGACAGAGCTATGGCTACACCTTC. This sequence encodes CASSVGQSYGYTF. Looking up the rest from reference TRBV7-2 and TRBJ1-2 gives the full variable domain: GAGVSQSPSNKVTEKGKDVELRCDPISGHTALYWYRQSLGQGLEFLIYFQGNSAPDKSGLPSDRFSAERTGGSVSTLTIQRTQQEDSAVYLCASSVGQSYGYTFGSGTRLTVV.